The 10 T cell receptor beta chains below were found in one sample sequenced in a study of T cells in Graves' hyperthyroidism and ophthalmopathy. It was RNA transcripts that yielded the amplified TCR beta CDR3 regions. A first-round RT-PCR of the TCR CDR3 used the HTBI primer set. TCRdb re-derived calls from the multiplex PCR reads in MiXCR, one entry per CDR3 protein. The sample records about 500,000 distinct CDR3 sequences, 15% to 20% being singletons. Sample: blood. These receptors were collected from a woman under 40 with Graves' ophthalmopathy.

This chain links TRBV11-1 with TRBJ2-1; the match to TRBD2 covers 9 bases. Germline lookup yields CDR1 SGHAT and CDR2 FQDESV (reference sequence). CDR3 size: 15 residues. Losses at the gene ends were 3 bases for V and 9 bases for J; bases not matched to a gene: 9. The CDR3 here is CASSLTGTSFGEQFF. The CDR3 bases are TGTGCCAGCAGCTTGACCGGGACTAGCTTCGGTGAGCAGTTCTTC. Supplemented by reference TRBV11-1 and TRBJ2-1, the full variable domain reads EAEVAQSPRYKITEKSQAVAFWCDPISGHATLYWYRQILGQGPELLVQFQDESVVDDSQLPKDRFSAERLKGVDSTLKIQPAELGDSAMYLCASSLTGTSFGEQFFGPGTRLTVL.

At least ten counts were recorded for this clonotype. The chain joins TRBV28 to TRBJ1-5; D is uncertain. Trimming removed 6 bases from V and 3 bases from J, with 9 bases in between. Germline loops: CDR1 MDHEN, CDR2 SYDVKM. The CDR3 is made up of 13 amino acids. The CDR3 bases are TGTGCCAGCAGGCCGGTTAACAATCAGCCCCAGCATTTT. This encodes CASRPVNNQPQHF.

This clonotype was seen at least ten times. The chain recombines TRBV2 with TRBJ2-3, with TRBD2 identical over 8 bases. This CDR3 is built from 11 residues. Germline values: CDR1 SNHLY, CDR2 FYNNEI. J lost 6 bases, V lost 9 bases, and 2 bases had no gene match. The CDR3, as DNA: TGTGCCAGTAAGCGGGGGGATACGCAGTATTTT. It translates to CASKRGDTQYF.

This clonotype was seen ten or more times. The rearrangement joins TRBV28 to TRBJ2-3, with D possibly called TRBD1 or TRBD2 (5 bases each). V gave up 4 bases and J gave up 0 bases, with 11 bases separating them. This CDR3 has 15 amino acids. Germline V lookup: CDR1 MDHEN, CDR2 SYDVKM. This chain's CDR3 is CASSSGTFSTDTQYF. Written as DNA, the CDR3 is TGTGCCAGCAGTTCAGGGACGTTTAGCACAGATACGCAGTATTTT.

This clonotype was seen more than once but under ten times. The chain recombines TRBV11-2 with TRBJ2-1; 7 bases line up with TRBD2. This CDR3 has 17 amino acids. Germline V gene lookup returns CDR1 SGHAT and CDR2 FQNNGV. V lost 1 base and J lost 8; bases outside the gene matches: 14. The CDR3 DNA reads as TGTGCCAGCAGCTTAGCAGGTTGGGGGGGGGGAAAGGATGAGCAGTTCTTC. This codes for CASSLAGWGGGKDEQFF. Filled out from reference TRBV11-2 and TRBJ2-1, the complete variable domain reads EAGVAQSPRYKIIEKRQSVAFWCNPISGHATLYWYQQILGQGPKLLIQFQNNGVVDDSQLPKDRFSAERLKGVDSTLKIQPAKLEDSAVYLCASSLAGWGGGKDEQFFGPGTRLTVL.

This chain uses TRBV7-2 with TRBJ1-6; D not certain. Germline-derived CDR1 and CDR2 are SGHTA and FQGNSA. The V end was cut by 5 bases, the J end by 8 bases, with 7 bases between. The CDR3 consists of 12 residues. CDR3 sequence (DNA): TGTGCCAGCAGCCCCCTTGATTCACCCCTCCACTTT. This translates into CASSPLDSPLHF.

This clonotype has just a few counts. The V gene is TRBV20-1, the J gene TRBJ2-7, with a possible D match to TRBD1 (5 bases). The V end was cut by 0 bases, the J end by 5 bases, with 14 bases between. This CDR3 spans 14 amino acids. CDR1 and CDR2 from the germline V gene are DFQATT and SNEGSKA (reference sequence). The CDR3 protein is CSARDRAWGDEQYF. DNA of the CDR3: TGCAGTGCTAGAGATCGGGCATGGGGCGACGAGCAGTACTTC.

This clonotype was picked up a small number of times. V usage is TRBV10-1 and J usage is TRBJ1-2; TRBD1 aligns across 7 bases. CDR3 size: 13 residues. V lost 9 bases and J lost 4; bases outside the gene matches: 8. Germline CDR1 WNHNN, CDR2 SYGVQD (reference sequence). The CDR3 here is CARGGESIYGYTF. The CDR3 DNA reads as TGCGCCAGAGGGGGCGAATCGATCTATGGCTACACCTTC.

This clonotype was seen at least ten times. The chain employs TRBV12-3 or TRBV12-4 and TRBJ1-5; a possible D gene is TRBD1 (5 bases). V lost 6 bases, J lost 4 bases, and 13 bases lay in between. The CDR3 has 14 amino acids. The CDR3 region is CASRLREINQPQHF. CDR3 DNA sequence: TGTGCCAGCAGGCTCAGGGAAATTAATCAGCCCCAGCATTTT.

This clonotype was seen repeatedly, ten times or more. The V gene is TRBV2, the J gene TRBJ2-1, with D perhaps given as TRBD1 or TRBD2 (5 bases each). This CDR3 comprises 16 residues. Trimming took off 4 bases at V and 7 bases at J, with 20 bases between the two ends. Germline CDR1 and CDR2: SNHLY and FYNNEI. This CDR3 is CASSVWGSSGTNEQFF. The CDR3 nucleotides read TGTGCCAGCAGTGTTTGGGGGTCGTCTGGAACAAATGAGCAGTTCTTC.